This T cell receptor beta chain was retrieved from a study of blood T cell repertoires in COVID-19. CDR3 length: 16 residues. Per the germline V gene, CDR1 is WSHSY and CDR2 is SAAADI. Trimming took 8 bases from V and 4 from J; bases not matched to a gene: 9. Sequencing was performed with immunoSEQ multiplex PCR; in TCRdb, only in-frame clones are kept and a portion is missing. The sample records more than 95,000 clones, roughly 79% being singletons. This TCR was sampled from a woman in her sixties or seventies with acute or convalescent COVID-19. V and J are TRBV10-2 and TRBJ2-3, with 13 bases matching TRBD2. Material: peripheral blood. The CDR3 is CASSRTSGGGSDTQYF. The CDR3 coding sequence is TGCGCCAGCTCCCGGACTAGCGGGGGAGGGTCAGATACGCAGTATTTT.